This record looks at one TCR beta chain sequence and its context. This record comes from a study of human T cells and chemical hapten exposure. Germline V CDR1 and CDR2: SGHVS, FQNEAQ. CDR3 size: 14 residues. Deletions cut 5 bases from V and 5 bases from J, with 12 bases between. The time point denotes: patch test 3, about 24 weeks after DPC sensitization. Treatment given: therapeutic diphenylcyclopropenone sensitization with weekly scalp DPC. MiXCR, applied by TCRdb to the RACE reads, yields one record per CDR3 protein. This table holds 85,000 to 100,000 distinct CDR3 sequences, 25% to 30% found once.

The rearrangement uses TRBV7-8 and TRBJ2-2; D is uncertain. Sample: whole blood, taken in connection with sensitization to the hapten diphenylcyclopropenone (DPC). The sequence derives from a man aged 35-49 years with alopecia areata. Some clones in this sample may be carry-over from other donors' samples. The CDR3 spells CASSLRIQTGELFF. In nucleotides, the CDR3 is TGTGCCAGCAGCCTCAGGATCCAGACCGGGGAGCTGTTTTTT.